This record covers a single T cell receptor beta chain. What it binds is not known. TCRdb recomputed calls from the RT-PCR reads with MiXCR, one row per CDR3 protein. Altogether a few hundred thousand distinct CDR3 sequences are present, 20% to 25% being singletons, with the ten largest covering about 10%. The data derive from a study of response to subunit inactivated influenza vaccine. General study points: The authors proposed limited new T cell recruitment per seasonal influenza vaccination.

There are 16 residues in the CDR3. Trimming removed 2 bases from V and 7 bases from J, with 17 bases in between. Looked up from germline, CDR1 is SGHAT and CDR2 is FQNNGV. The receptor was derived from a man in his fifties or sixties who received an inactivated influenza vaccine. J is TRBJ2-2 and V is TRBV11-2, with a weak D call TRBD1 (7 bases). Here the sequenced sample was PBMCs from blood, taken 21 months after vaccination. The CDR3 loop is CASSLRTGQGGGELFF. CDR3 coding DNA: TGTGCCAGCAGCTTAAGGACGGGCCAGGGGGGCGGGGAGCTGTTTTTT.